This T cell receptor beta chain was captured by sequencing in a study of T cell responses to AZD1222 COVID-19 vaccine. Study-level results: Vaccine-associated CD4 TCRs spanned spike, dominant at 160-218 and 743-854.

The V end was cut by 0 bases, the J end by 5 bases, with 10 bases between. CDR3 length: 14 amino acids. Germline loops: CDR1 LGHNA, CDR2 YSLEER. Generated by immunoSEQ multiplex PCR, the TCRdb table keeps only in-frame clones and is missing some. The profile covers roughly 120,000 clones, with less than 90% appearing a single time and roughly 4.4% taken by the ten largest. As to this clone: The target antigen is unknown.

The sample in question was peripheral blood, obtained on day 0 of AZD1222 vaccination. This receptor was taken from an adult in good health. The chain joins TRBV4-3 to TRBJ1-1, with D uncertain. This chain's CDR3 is CASSQDEGWTEAFF. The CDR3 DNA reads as TGCGCCAGCAGCCAAGATGAGGGATGGACTGAAGCTTTCTTT.